Shown below are 26 T cell receptor beta chains from a single sample sequenced in a study of identical twins. From the 5' RACE reads, TCRdb called clonotypes with MiXCR, one entry per CDR3 protein. The sample lists roughly 350,000 distinct CDR3 sequences; roughly an eighth were seen once. Separately, the same data were catalogued under a study of yellow fever vaccine responses in identical twins.

Sequencing was performed on CD8+ T cells sorted from blood. The receptors were gathered from a woman aged 18-29 years in good health.

The rearrangement links TRBV6-1 to TRBJ2-2; D might be TRBD1 (6 bases). Germline values: CDR1 MNHNS, CDR2 SASEGT. CDR3 size: 16 residues. V was pared by 1 base and J by 3 bases, with 12 bases between. CDR3 in amino acids: CASSEGTEIYTGELFF. CDR3 nucleotide sequence: TGTGCCAGCAGTGAAGGGACAGAGATCTACACCGGGGAGCTGTTTTTT.

The table lists this clonotype with many counts. The V call is TRBV12-3 or TRBV12-4, the J call TRBJ1-4; D remains unclear. The length of the CDR3 is 13 residues. Trimming removed 5 bases at V and 0 bases at J, with 4 bases between. The CDR3 DNA sequence: TGTGCCAGCAGTCACCCAACTAATGAAAAACTGTTTTTT. It is translated as CASSHPTNEKLFF.

This clonotype was counted only a few times. A read error may account for a junction end that differs from germline. This chain uses TRBV29-1 with TRBJ2-2, with a tentative D call TRBD2 (6 bases). The germline V gene has CDR1 SQVTM and CDR2 ANQGSEA. This CDR3 contains 13 residues. In nucleotides, the CDR3 is TGCAGCGTCGAAGGGACTTACACCGGGGAGCTGTTTTTT. Protein sequence: CSVEGTYTGELFF.

The chain recombines TRBV20-1 with TRBJ1-6, with 11 bases matching TRBD1. CDR3 length: 16 residues. Germline V gene data show CDR1 as DFQATT and CDR2 as SNEGSKA (reference sequence). Losses at the gene ends were 3 bases for V and 1 base for J; bases not matched to a gene: 2. CDR3 amino acids: CSARDRGLSYNSPLHF. The CDR3 DNA sequence: TGCAGTGCTAGGGACAGGGGGCTTTCCTATAATTCACCCCTCCACTTT.

In its sample, this clonotype was seen a few times. The J gene is TRBJ2-2, the V gene TRBV29-1; D gene ambiguous. The CDR3 loop spans 13 amino acids. The germline V gene encodes CDR1 SQVTM and CDR2 ANQGSEA. V was pared by 1 base and J by 6 bases, with 9 bases between. The CDR3 region is CSVEGQVPGELFF. The CDR3 nucleotides read TGCAGCGTTGAAGGCCAGGTGCCCGGGGAGCTGTTTTTT.

This clonotype was counted a few times. V and J are TRBV28 and TRBJ1-1, with 8 nucleotides matching TRBD1. V shed 2 bases and J 1 base; nucleotides not matched to a gene: 6. The CDR3 sequence is 16 residues long. Germline V gene data show CDR1 as MDHEN and CDR2 as SYDVKM. The CDR3: CASSLGYTGGNTEAFF. The CDR3 DNA is TGTGCCAGCAGTTTAGGGTATACAGGGGGGAACACTGAAGCTTTCTTT. Supplemented by reference TRBV28 and TRBJ1-1, the full variable domain reads DVKVTQSSRYLVKRTGEKVFLECVQDMDHENMFWYRQDPGLGLRLIYFSYDVKMKEKGDIPEGYSVSREKKERFSLILESASTNQTSMYLCASSLGYTGGNTEAFFGQGTRLTVV.

In its sample, this clonotype was seen many times. The chain joins TRBV5-1 to TRBJ2-1; D assignment may be TRBD1 or TRBD2 (5 bases each). CDR1 is SGHRS and CDR2 is YFSETQ in the germline V gene. The V gene lost 2 bases and the J gene lost 4 bases, with 10 bases spanning the gap. This CDR3 is built from 14 residues. CDR3 nucleotide sequence: TGCGCCAGCAGCTTATGGGACCAATACAATGAGCAGTTCTTC. Translation gives CASSLWDQYNEQFF.

The genes are TRBV12-3 or TRBV12-4 and TRBJ2-5, with D perhaps being TRBD1 or TRBD2 (5 bases each). V lost 8 bases and J 7 bases, leaving 23 bases between the germline ends. This CDR3 has 15 residues. CDR3 DNA: TGTGCCAGCCGCGCTGGCCAGGGAGCCGTTGGGACCCAGTACTTC. Amino acid sequence: CASRAGQGAVGTQYF.

V and J are TRBV2 and TRBJ2-7; the D gene is possibly TRBD1 (6 bases). V was cut by 5 bases and J by 3 bases, with 14 bases left in between. Germline V gene sequence: CDR1 SNHLY, CDR2 FYNNEI. The CDR3 is 14 residues long. The CDR3 spells CASSPIMTGYEQYV. CDR3 nucleotides: TGTGCCAGCAGTCCTATTATGACAGGCTACGAGCAGTACGTC.

The chain employs TRBV27 and TRBJ2-7, with D unclear. CDR3 length: 13 amino acids. The germline V gene encodes CDR1 MNHEY and CDR2 SMNVEV (reference sequence). Deletions cut 7 bases from V and 3 bases from J, with 13 bases between. The CDR3 DNA follows: TGTGCCAGCACTAGTTTCTCTGGCTACGAGCAGTACTTC. Protein product: CASTSFSGYEQYF.

This chain uses TRBV20-1 with TRBJ2-5; D not certain. V was cut by 0 bases and J by 2 bases, with 10 bases left in between. CDR3 size: 14 residues. Germline V CDR1 and CDR2: DFQATT, SNEGSKA (reference sequence). The CDR3 region has the DNA TGCAGTGCTAGAGAAGAGGCCCGGCAAGAGACCCAGTACTTC. This gives the protein CSAREEARQETQYF.

This clonotype was counted once. The CDR3 is CASSFSRFGNNYGYTF. CDR3 DNA: TGTGCCAGCAGTTTTAGCCGCTTCGGCAATAACTATGGCTACACCTTC. This rearrangement joins TRBV27 to TRBJ1-2; D remains ambiguous. The CDR3 runs 16 residues. The germline V and J ends were trimmed by 3 bases and 1 base, with 15 bases remaining between them. The germline V gene has CDR1 MNHEY and CDR2 SMNVEV (reference sequence).

The table lists this clonotype with a few counts. V is TRBV5-6 and J is TRBJ2-3; D uncertain. V lost 9 bases and J 5 bases, leaving 10 bases between the germline ends. The V gene's germline CDR1 is SGHDT and CDR2 YYEEEE. The length of the CDR3 is 11 residues. Here the CDR3 DNA reads TGTGCCATCCCCCGCGGAGATACGCAGTATTTT. Protein: CAIPRGDTQYF.

The chain recombines TRBV12-3 or TRBV12-4 with TRBJ1-1; no definite D call. The CDR3 loop spans 15 amino acids. V lost 4 bases to trimming and J lost 6 bases, with 18 bases between them. Here the CDR3 reads CASSSGEDGRAEAFF. As DNA, the CDR3 is TGTGCCAGCAGTTCGGGAGAAGATGGTAGGGCTGAAGCTTTCTTT.

This clonotype was seen at least ten times. DNA for the CDR3: TGTGCCAGCAGCCGCAGCGGAGTGCAGTACTTC. It specifies CASSRSGVQYF. The V call is TRBV4-2, the J call TRBJ2-7, with D tentatively TRBD2 (5 bases). Trimming cost V 4 bases and J 9 bases, with 10 bases left between them. CDR1 and CDR2 (germline): LGHNA, YNFKEQ. The CDR3 sequence is 11 residues long.

The chain links TRBV24-1 to TRBJ2-7, with no clear D. V lost 5 bases to trimming and J lost 0 bases, with 7 bases between them. The CDR3 is 13 residues long. Germline loops: CDR1 KGHDR, CDR2 SFDVKD. CDR3 in amino acids: CATSAPSSYEQYF. Here the CDR3 DNA reads TGTGCCACCAGTGCGCCCAGCTCCTACGAGCAGTACTTC.

This clonotype was detected many times. The chain recombines TRBV20-1 with TRBJ2-1; D remains unclear. V was trimmed by 0 bases and J by 0 bases, leaving 6 bases between them. Germline V gene data show CDR1 as DFQATT and CDR2 as SNEGSKA (reference sequence). CDR3 length: 14 amino acids. The CDR3 region is CSARDSSSYNEQFF. The CDR3 nucleotides read TGCAGTGCTAGAGATTCGAGCTCCTACAATGAGCAGTTCTTC.

The V gene is TRBV28, the J gene TRBJ2-7; possible D gene TRBD1, 5 bases. The CDR3 runs 14 residues. CDR1 is MDHEN and CDR2 is SYDVKM in the germline V gene. V lost 8 bases to trimming and J lost 3 bases, with 17 bases between them. Here the CDR3 DNA reads TGTGCCAGCGCCCCCGGACAAAGAAGCTACGAGCAGTACGTC. Protein sequence: CASAPGQRSYEQYV.

This clonotype was seen at least ten times. The rearrangement links TRBV20-1 to TRBJ2-1, with 11 bases identical to TRBD2. Losses at the gene ends were 6 bases for V and 7 bases for J; bases not matched to a gene: 14. Germline lookup yields CDR1 DFQATT and CDR2 SNEGSKA (reference sequence). The CDR3 length is 16 residues. CDR3 in amino acids: CSAPSLAGGPYNEQFF. For the CDR3, the DNA is TGCAGTGCCCCCTCGTTAGCGGGAGGGCCTTATAATGAGCAGTTCTTC.

There are a few counts of this clonotype. The chain links TRBV27 to TRBJ2-1; 9 bases match TRBD2. Germline CDR1 is MNHEY and CDR2 is SMNVEV (reference sequence). The CDR3 spans 18 residues. Trimming removed 2 bases from V and 8 bases from J; junction bases left unmatched: 16. The DNA of the CDR3 is TGTGCCAGCAGTTTAAGGGGGGGGCCGGGACTAGCATTGGATGAGCAGTTCTTC. It translates to CASSLRGGPGLALDEQFF.

This clonotype has a handful of counts. The rearrangement links TRBV13 to TRBJ2-1; 10 bases fit TRBD2. Unmatched junction bases numbered 3, after V lost 1 base and J lost 6 bases. The CDR3 is 15 residues long. From germline, CDR1 is PRHDT and CDR2 FYEKMQ (reference sequence). CDR3 protein: CASSLASGGSNEQFF. CDR3 DNA: TGTGCCAGCAGCTTAGCTAGCGGGGGCTCCAATGAGCAGTTCTTC.

The chain employs TRBV3-1 and TRBJ2-7, with D maybe TRBD2 (6 bases). This CDR3 spans 15 amino acids. Germline V gene sequence: CDR1 LGHDT, CDR2 YNNKEL (reference sequence). The V end lost 4 bases, the J end lost 0 bases, and 13 bases lay between the germline ends. CDR3 coding DNA: TGTGCCAGCAGCCCTGGGGTGGGGGGCTCCTACGAGCAGTACTTC. This encodes CASSPGVGGSYEQYF.

This sequence joins TRBV25-1 and TRBJ2-1; no definite D call. The CDR3 runs to 16 residues. Looked up from germline, CDR1 is MGHDK and CDR2 is SYGVNS. With 1 base removed from V and 4 bases from J, the gap between germline ends came to 14 bases. CDR3 loop: CASSESNSLPYNEQFF. The CDR3 coding sequence is TGTGCCAGCAGTGAATCGAACAGCCTCCCGTACAATGAGCAGTTCTTC.

This clonotype came up a few times. The rearrangement uses TRBV12-3 or TRBV12-4 and TRBJ1-1; a weak D match, TRBD1 (5 bases). CDR3 length: 13 residues. V dropped 7 bases and J dropped 5 bases, with 14 bases sitting between them. The CDR3 protein is CASNLGGVTEAFF. The DNA for the CDR3 is TGTGCCAGCAACCTCGGGGGAGTGACTGAAGCTTTCTTT.

This clonotype was seen only once. The gene calls are TRBV20-1 and TRBJ2-1, with a tentative D call TRBD1 (5 bases). Germline V gives CDR1 DFQATT, CDR2 SNEGSKA (reference sequence). The CDR3 sequence is 16 residues long. Trimming took 6 bases from V and 0 from J, leaving 18 bases between them. The CDR3 protein is CSARTPPPGSYNEQFF. The CDR3 DNA reads TGCAGTGCCCGGACACCCCCTCCGGGCTCCTACAATGAGCAGTTCTTC.

The chain employs TRBV5-1 and TRBJ2-1; D perhaps matches TRBD2 (6 bases). CDR1 is SGHRS and CDR2 is YFSETQ in the germline V gene. Trimming took off 4 bases at V and 7 bases at J, with 18 bases between the two ends. The CDR3 spans 15 residues. CDR3 amino acids: CASSRDWGSRNEQFF. Written as DNA, the CDR3 is TGCGCCAGCAGCAGGGACTGGGGGTCGAGGAATGAGCAGTTCTTC.